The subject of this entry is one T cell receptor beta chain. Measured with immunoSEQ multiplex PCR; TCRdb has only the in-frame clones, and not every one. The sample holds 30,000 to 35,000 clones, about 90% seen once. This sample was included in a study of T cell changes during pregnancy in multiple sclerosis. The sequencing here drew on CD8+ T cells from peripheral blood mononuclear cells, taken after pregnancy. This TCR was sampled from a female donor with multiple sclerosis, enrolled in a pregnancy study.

The DNA of the CDR3 is TGTGCCAGTAGTATCGGAACAGGGGGGTACAATGAGCAGTTCTTC. It specifies CASSIGTGGYNEQFF. J is TRBJ2-1 and V is TRBV19; TRBD1 agrees at 8 bases. CDR1 LNHDA and CDR2 SQIVND come from the germline V gene (reference sequence). Losses at the gene ends were 3 bases for V and 4 bases for J; bases not matched to a gene: 5. This CDR3 region has 15 residues.